A selection of T cell receptor beta chains follows, all from one sample in a study of blood T cell repertoires in COVID-19. Here immunoSEQ multiplex PCR was the method, and the copy in TCRdb shows in-frame clones only, minus some. The top ten hold more than 10% of the sample, which has about 100,000 clones, around 85% seen once. Sequencing was carried out using peripheral blood. The receptors shown here come from a human donor in a cohort sampled during active COVID-19. Each CDR3 is given with its conserved first and last residue. Fields, in order: D gene, J gene, V gene, clone size, CDR3 DNA, CDR3 protein. The D gene is left open where the match is weak. Clone size is not always given. Where it is, it says once, few, many or a class for expanded clones.

>.|TRBJ2-1|TRBV20-1|.
TGCAGTGCCTTCTACAATGAGCAGTTCTTC
CSAFYNEQFF
>.|TRBJ2-3|TRBV5-8|.
TGTGCCAGCAGCTTGGGGCTAGCGCCTAGCACAGATACGCAGTATTTT
CASSLGLAPSTDTQYF
>.|TRBJ1-5|TRBV15|.
TGTGCCACCAGCAGAGATGGCAGGGCGGACAATCAGCCCCAGCATTTT
CATSRDGRADNQPQHF
>.|TRBJ2-3|TRBV5-1|.
TGCGCCAGCAGCTTACAATTCACAGATACGCAGTATTTT
CASSLQFTDTQYF
>.|TRBJ2-1|TRBV7-8|.
TGTGCCAGCAGCTTAGAGCGCAATGAGCAGTTCTTC
CASSLERNEQFF
>.|TRBJ2-5|TRBV9|.
TGTGCCAGCAGCTCTCACTACCAAGAGACCCAGTACTTC
CASSSHYQETQYF
>TRBD1|TRBJ2-3|TRBV2|.
TGTGCCGGACCGGGACAGGGTGAGGTAAACGCAGATACGCAGTATTTT
CAGPGQGEVNADTQYF
>TRBD1|TRBJ2-7|TRBV29-1|.
TGCAGCGTTCAGGGGGCAAACTCCTACGAGCAGTACTTC
CSVQGANSYEQYF
>.|TRBJ1-1|TRBV10-1|.
TGCGCCACCGGGTATGGGACTGAAGCTTTCTTT
CATGYGTEAFF
>TRBD1|TRBJ1-2|TRBV24-1|.
TGTGCCACCAGTGATGCCGGGACAGGGGTCGATGGCTACACCTTC
CATSDAGTGVDGYTF
>.|TRBJ2-1|TRBV10-1|once
TGCGCCAGCAGTGAGTCGGGGAGGAGCTCCTACAATGAGCAGTTCTTC
CASSESGRSSYNEQFF
>TRBD2|TRBJ2-2|TRBV2|.
TGTGCCAGCAGTGAGCGACTAGCGGGAGTCACCGGGGAGCTGTTTTTT
CASSERLAGVTGELFF
>.|TRBJ1-1|TRBV5-6|.
TGTGCCAGCAGCTTAGTGGAAGGGAGGGGCACTGAAGCTTTCTTT
CASSLVEGRGTEAFF
>TRBD1|TRBJ1-2|TRBV6-2/TRBV6-3|.
TGTGCCAGCAGTTCGAACTTACAGGGGAAGTCCCCAAGTGGCTACACCTTC
CASSSNLQGKSPSGYTF
>.|TRBJ1-2|TRBV7-9|.
TGTGCCAGCAGTGTTGAGAGTGGCTACACCTTC
CASSVESGYTF
>.|TRBJ2-6|TRBV18|.
TGTGCCAGCTCACCTATCTCTGGGGCCAACGTCCTGACTTTC
CASSPISGANVLTF
>TRBD2|TRBJ2-2|TRBV5-6|.
TGTGCCAGCAGCTTGGGGCTAGCGGGAGCCTACGGGGAGCTGTTTTTT
CASSLGLAGAYGELFF
>TRBD1|TRBJ2-1|TRBV3-1/TRBV3-2|.
TGTGCCAGCAGCCAAAGGACAGGGGAGGGTGGGCAGTTCTTC
CASSQRTGEGGQFF
>TRBD2|TRBJ2-2|TRBV10-3|.
TGTGCCATCAGTGAGTCGCTAGCGGGAGTGTCCGGGGAGCTGTTTTTT
CAISESLAGVSGELFF
>TRBD1|TRBJ1-5|TRBV6-2/TRBV6-3|few
TGTGCCAGCAGTTACTCGGGACAGGGCAATCAGCCCCAGCATTTT
CASSYSGQGNQPQHF
>.|TRBJ2-1|TRBV7-9|.
TGTGCCAGCAGCTTAGTGGGAGGTGCGGCGGATGAGCAGTTCTTC
CASSLVGGAADEQFF
>TRBD2|TRBJ2-1|TRBV18|once
TGTGCCAGCTCAGCCGGGACTAGCGGGAGAGGCGGTGAGCAGTTCTTC
CASSAGTSGRGGEQFF
>TRBD2|TRBJ2-3|TRBV2|.
TGTGCCAGCAGTGAAGACCGCGGGAGGTTTGATACGCAGTATTTT
CASSEDRGRFDTQYF
>TRBD2|TRBJ2-1|TRBV7-2|.
TGTGCCAGCAGCTTCGAGCGGGGGCACTACAATGAGCAGTTCTTC
CASSFERGHYNEQFF
>TRBD2|TRBJ2-7|TRBV3-1/TRBV3-2|.
TGTGCCAGCAGCCAAGAAGGATCGAACAGCGGGAGCGCACCTTACGAGCAGTACTTC
CASSQEGSNSGSAPYEQYF
>.|TRBJ2-2|TRBV5-1|.
TGCGCCAGCAGCTTACGGGGGACAGACACCGGGGAGCTGTTTTTT
CASSLRGTDTGELFF
>TRBD1|TRBJ2-3|TRBV10-1|.
TGCGCCAGCAGCAGTGGACAGGGGCGCACAGATACGCAGTATTTT
CASSSGQGRTDTQYF
>.|TRBJ1-5|TRBV10-3|.
TGTGCCATCAGGGGGACTGAAGAGGGTCAGCCCCAGCATTTT
CAIRGTEEGQPQHF
>.|TRBJ2-3|TRBV19|few
TGTGCCAGTAGTACCTCAAGCGCGGTTAGCACAGATACGCAGTATTTT
CASSTSSAVSTDTQYF
>.|TRBJ1-5|TRBV19|.
TGTGCCAGTAGTATAGAATTTGGAGTAAGCAATCAGCCCCAGCATTTT
CASSIEFGVSNQPQHF
>TRBD2|TRBJ2-3|TRBV19|.
TGTGCCAGTAGTATGGCCGGGACTAGCGGAACAGATACGCAGTATTTT
CASSMAGTSGTDTQYF
>TRBD2|TRBJ2-1|TRBV9|.
TGTGCCAGCAGCGGGACTAGCGGGGGGGCCTACAATGAGCAGTTCTTC
CASSGTSGGAYNEQFF
>.|TRBJ2-2|TRBV7-2|.
TGTGCCAGCAGCTTAGCGGGAGTGCCCGGGGAGCTGTTTTTT
CASSLAGVPGELFF
>TRBD1|TRBJ1-1|TRBV3-1/TRBV3-2|once
TGTGCCAGCAGTACCGGACAGGGCGACACTGAAGCTTTCTTT
CASSTGQGDTEAFF
>.|TRBJ1-3|TRBV5-1|.
TGCGCCAGCAGCCCGATGGGGGGGACAGGAAACACCATATATTTT
CASSPMGGTGNTIYF
>.|TRBJ1-4|TRBV5-1|.
TGCGCCAGCAGCTCACAGGGTGCTAATGAAAAACTGTTTTTT
CASSSQGANEKLFF
>TRBD1|TRBJ1-4|TRBV5-6|.
TGTGCCAGCAGCTGGGGGACAGGGCGAGGTCGAAATGAAAAACTGTTTTTT
CASSWGTGRGRNEKLFF
>TRBD1|TRBJ2-7|TRBV13|.
TGTGCCAGCAGCTTAGGGGGACAGACCTACGAGCAGTACTTC
CASSLGGQTYEQYF
>.|TRBJ1-5|TRBV12-5|.
TGTGCTAGTGGTTTGGTGGGGGGGCGAAGCAATCAGCCCCAGCATTTT
CASGLVGGRSNQPQHF
>.|TRBJ2-1|TRBV6-5|once
TGTGCCAGCTTACGGGTGCTCGAGCAGTTCTTC
CASLRVLEQFF
>.|TRBJ1-1|TRBV15|.
TGTGCCACCAGCAGAAACCCGGGACAAAAGAACACTGAAGCTTTCTTT
CATSRNPGQKNTEAFF
>TRBD1|TRBJ1-5|TRBV24-1|.
TGTGCCACCAGTGATTATACTAAAACTCTTTTCGGGACAGGGGGTTGGCAGCCCCAGCATTTT
CATSDYTKTLFGTGGWQPQHF
>TRBD1|TRBJ1-2|TRBV7-9|.
TGTGCCAGCAGCTTAGCCGGGACAGGGGTCTTTGGCTACACCTTC
CASSLAGTGVFGYTF
>TRBD1|TRBJ1-2|TRBV2|.
TGTGCCAGCAGTGCGTCTGGTAACAGGGGGCTAACTAACTATGGCTACACCTTC
CASSASGNRGLTNYGYTF
>.|TRBJ1-2|TRBV12-3/TRBV12-4|.
TGTGCCAGCAGTCGAGGACATAGCTACACCTTC
CASSRGHSYTF
>TRBD1|TRBJ1-5|TRBV7-9|.
TGTGCCAGCAGCCGCGGACAGGGGGGTGAACAGCCCCAGCATTTT
CASSRGQGGEQPQHF
>TRBD2|TRBJ2-3|TRBV25-1|.
TGTGCCAGCAGTGAATGGATTAGCGGGGACACAGATACGCAGTATTTT
CASSEWISGDTDTQYF
>.|TRBJ1-5|TRBV19|.
TGTGCCAGTAGTGGGAAGGGGTACCAGCCCCAGCATTTT
CASSGKGYQPQHF
>TRBD1|TRBJ2-7|TRBV6-6|.
TGTGCCAGCAGACATACAGGGGGCGTGTACGAGCAGTACTTC
CASRHTGGVYEQYF
>TRBD2|TRBJ2-2|TRBV5-6|.
TGTGCCAGCAGCTTGATGGGGGGGGCGAACACCGGGGAGCTGTTTTTT
CASSLMGGANTGELFF
>.|TRBJ1-3|TRBV5-8|.
TGTGCCAGCAGCTTGGACAGGGCTGGAAACACCATATATTTT
CASSLDRAGNTIYF